This entry is about one TCR beta chain. The table lists this clonotype with many counts. Which antigen it targets is not known. Within one base of it there is no much larger clone, and no base qualities were kept. TCR beta CDR3 regions were amplified from RNA transcripts. A first-round RT-PCR of the TCR CDR3 used the HTBI primer set with the Qiagen OneStep RT-PCR kit. Libraries were constructed in a second round of multiplex PCR, after which size selection and purification were carried out. The libraries were sequenced on an Illumina HiSeq2000 using paired-end 100 bp reads. Per the authors' processing: SOAPnuke was used to process the raw data, with reads discarded if the reads contained adapters or uncalled bases, had a mean Phred below 15, or lacked an exact constant-primer or identifier match. COPE v1.2.5 was used to merge the high-quality paired reads, and each unique nucleotide sequence was defined as a clonotype. MiTCR v1.1 was used to align the clonotypes against IMGT TRBV, TRBD and TRBJ reference segments. Analysis was restricted to V-J combinations with a frequency above 0.0001, which covered just over 98% of repertoires. The TCS score was defined as the ratio of F50 (clonal expansion) to E x V (chaos), calculated using BLOSUM62-based TCRdist between CDR3 peptides within each V-J. Welch's t-statistics and random forest reduced fewer than 600 V-J features to about 12, which were used in a naive Bayes classifier (R e1071). TCRdb redid the processing of the public reads, applying fastp at Q25 and MiXCR, and retained in-frame beta chains. Each record represents a unique CDR3 protein, reported with the most common genes and DNA among its rows. The V and J calls follow TCRdb's processing rather than the paper's. Recorded for this sample are roughly 740,000 distinct CDR3 sequences; approximately 16% of them occurred a single time. Around 8% of the sample comes from the top ten.

The sample belongs to a study of T cells in Graves' hyperthyroidism and ophthalmopathy (dated by TCRdb to between 2019 and 2020). In the study overall: Peripheral blood samples were taken at initial diagnosis, before any treatment was given. A discovery cohort of roughly 100 patients, about 44 with Graves' ophthalmopathy and about 60 with stable Graves' hyperthyroidism, was used to find distinguishing TCR V-J signatures. Prospective prediction of ophthalmopathy was tested in an independent validation cohort consisting of fewer than 20 hyperthyroidism patients and some 15 patients who later progressed to ophthalmopathy. The 90 or so discovery patients were randomly split 7:3 into training and test sets. Thyroid tissue and blood T-cell repertoires from six Graves' hyperthyroidism patients were also compared in the study. After sampling, hyperthyroidism patients received methimazole starting at 30 mg daily, and ophthalmopathy patients received high-dose intravenous methylprednisolone. The paper reports TCR Vbeta CDR3 sequencing of some 140 peripheral blood samples: 40 or so ophthalmopathy, fewer than 80 hyperthyroidism and around 17 progressor patients.

What the authors observed across the whole study: Sample size was not statistically predetermined, and investigators were not blinded to group allocation. In validation, the model predicted progression to ophthalmopathy a median of 6.5 months before onset, with about 64% sensitivity and 72.22% specificity. Blood samples also contained most of the expanded thyroid clonotypes (frequency above 0.001), which suggests that blood repertoires may reflect thyroid immune responses. A 13 V-J signature model separated ophthalmopathy from stable hyperthyroidism, with about 90% sensitivity and 81.08% specificity in cross-validation and 80%/75% in testing.

A patient counted as having stable Graves' hyperthyroidism if no progression to ophthalmopathy occurred over 18 months of follow-up. The hyperthyroidism patients were between 18 and 65 years old and newly diagnosed, with a disease duration of less than 2 months. Exclusion was applied to patients with uncontrolled infections, other autoimmune diseases, pregnancy or lactation. Clinical symptoms, serum thyroxine and TRAb, thyroid ultrasound, and orbital computed tomography formed the basis for the diagnoses. PBMCs were isolated from about 10 ml of fresh peripheral blood by Ficoll-Paque density gradient centrifugation. Total RNA was extracted using Trizol reagent, and RNA quality was assessed on an Agilent 2100 Bioanalyzer. Sequences WSHSY (CDR1) and SAAADI (CDR2) are obtained from the germline V gene. Trimming accounts for 7 bases at V and 7 bases at J, while the number of junction bases matched to no gene is 10. From its cysteine to its phenylalanine, the CDR3 spans 14 amino acids. The only DNA kept is the CDR3, 42 bases in frame from the first base.

The source of this sequence is a young man with Graves' hyperthyroidism. The sequenced material came from blood. Rearrangement joined TRBV10-2 to TRBJ1-1; TRBD1 matches 9 bases in the middle. The CDR3 has the sequence CASILTGGGGEAFF. Here is the DNA: TGCGCCAGCATCTTGACAGGGGGAGGGGGTGAAGCTTTCTTT.